These 27 T cell receptor beta chains were all obtained from the same sample, sequenced in a study of graft-versus-host responses after intestinal transplantation. The antigens these receptors bind are not known. Here immunoSEQ multiplex PCR was the method, and the copy in TCRdb shows in-frame clones only, minus some. The sample holds over 75,000 clones; about 88% are singletons and the top ten take roughly 0.37%. The sample in question was unstimulated CD4+ T cells sorted from spleen or lymph node cells, obtained before intestinal transplant. The receptors were sampled from a human donor who received an intestinal transplant.

The chain is built from TRBV6-1 and TRBJ2-5, with D perhaps matching TRBD2 (6 bases). With the DNA end fitting TRBJ2-7 better, the J assignment may be wrong. This CDR3 comprises 19 residues. Germline V gives CDR1 MNHNS, CDR2 SASEGT. CDR3 bases: TGTGCCAGCAGTGAGGTAAAGGGAGGACCGCGAGGGCGACACTACGAGCAGTACTTC. Protein product: CASSEVKGGPRGRHYEQYF.

The V gene is TRBV6-5, the J gene TRBJ2-1; the match to TRBD1 covers 8 bases. CDR1 MNHEY and CDR2 SVGAGI come from the germline V gene. The CDR3 runs 14 residues. V lost 0 bases, J lost 6 bases, and 1 base stayed unmatched. The CDR3 loop reads CASSYSTGANEQFF. DNA for the CDR3: TGTGCCAGCAGTTACTCGACAGGGGCCAATGAGCAGTTCTTC.

The chain uses TRBV2 and TRBJ2-2; D is uncertain. The CDR3 runs to 15 residues. V lost 6 bases and J lost 4, with 15 bases in between. Germline assignment: CDR1 SNHLY and CDR2 FYNNEI. The CDR3 loop is CASRKKTTLTGELFF. CDR3 in DNA: TGTGCCAGCAGGAAGAAGACGACACTCACCGGGGAGCTGTTTTTT.

The chain links TRBV9 to TRBJ1-3; perhaps TRBD1 as D (6 bases). The CDR3 covers 14 residues. CDR1 and CDR2 (germline): SGDLS, YYNGEE. Between the trimmed V and J ends, which lost 1 base and 4 bases, there was a span of 9 bases. The CDR3 protein is CASSVHQGGNTIYF. In nucleotides, the CDR3 is TGTGCCAGCAGCGTACACCAGGGGGGAAACACCATATATTTT.

The J gene is TRBJ1-3, the V gene TRBV9; D is perhaps TRBD1 (5 bases). The length of the CDR3 is 16 residues. Looked up from germline, CDR1 is SGDLS and CDR2 is YYNGEE. With 4 bases removed from V and 0 bases from J, the gap between germline ends came to 14 bases. The CDR3 bases are TGTGCCAGCAGCTCCCACATTAGGGGCTCTGGAAACACCATATATTTT. Residues: CASSSHIRGSGNTIYF. The full variable domain, rest sourced from reference TRBV9 and TRBJ1-3, is DSGVTQTPKHLITATGQRVTLRCSPRSGDLSVYWYQQSLDQGLQFLIQYYNGEERAKGNILERFSAQQFPDLHSELNLSSLELGDSALYFCASSSHIRGSGNTIYFGEGSWLTVV.

V and J are TRBV30 and TRBJ1-1; 8 bases line up with TRBD1. The CDR3 length is 13 residues. J lost 1 base, V lost 3 bases, and 1 base had no gene match. CDR1 GTSNPN and CDR2 SVGIG come from the germline V gene (reference sequence). DNA for the CDR3: TGTGCCTGGAGGACAGGGGAGAACACTGAAGCTTTCTTT. Translated, it gives CAWRTGENTEAFF.

The chain couples TRBV6-1 to TRBJ1-3; perhaps TRBD1 as D (6 bases). Trimming removed 2 bases at V and 0 bases at J, with 17 bases between. CDR3 length equals 18 residues. CDR1 is MNHNS, CDR2 SASEGT, per germline. CDR3 in amino acids: CASSENWAGVISGNTIYF. DNA for the CDR3: TGTGCCAGCAGTGAAAATTGGGCAGGGGTTATCTCTGGAAACACCATATATTTT.

The V gene is TRBV6-1, the J gene TRBJ2-7; D unresolved. The CDR3 extends over 14 amino acids. Between the trimmed V and J ends, which lost 6 bases and 1 base, there was a span of 13 bases. Germline V lookup: CDR1 MNHNS, CDR2 SASEGT. This chain's CDR3 is CASRVPSRSYEQYF. CDR3 DNA: TGTGCCAGCAGGGTCCCCTCCCGGTCCTACGAGCAGTACTTC.

The V and J genes are TRBV7-3 and TRBJ2-3; D is perhaps TRBD1 (6 bases). Germline V gene data show CDR1 as SGHTA and CDR2 as FQGTGA. Trimming removed 2 bases at V and 0 bases at J, with 12 bases between. CDR3 length: 16 residues. The CDR3: CASSLGTGHSTDTQYF. Here the CDR3 DNA reads TGTGCCAGCAGCTTAGGGACGGGACACAGCACAGATACGCAGTATTTT.

The rearrangement joins TRBV10-3 to TRBJ1-2; maybe TRBD1 (5 bases). The CDR3 has 15 residues. The V end lost 2 bases, the J end lost 5 bases, and 15 bases lay between the germline ends. CDR1 and CDR2 (germline): ENHRY, SYGVKD. The CDR3, as DNA: TGTGCCATCAGTGAGGGGGTAACAGGCGGATATGGCTACACCTTC. Its translation: CAISEGVTGGYGYTF.

The chain joins TRBV20-1 to TRBJ1-1; D unresolved. Germline CDR1 and CDR2: DFQATT and SNEGSKA (reference sequence). The CDR3 runs 11 residues. V lost 6 bases, J lost 9 bases, and 14 bases lay in between. CDR3: CSASQASKAFF. The CDR3 nucleotides read TGCAGTGCCTCCCAGGCTTCGAAAGCTTTCTTT.

This clone has more than one count but fewer than ten. The chain is built from TRBV7-9 and TRBJ1-6; D is possibly TRBD1 (6 bases). V was trimmed by 3 bases and J by 6 bases, leaving 12 bases between them. The germline V gene has CDR1 SEHNR and CDR2 FQNEAQ (reference sequence). This CDR3 spans 15 amino acids. The CDR3 here is CASSFSGTRNSPLHF. As DNA, the CDR3 is TGTGCCAGCAGCTTCTCGGGGACACGTAATTCACCCCTCCACTTT.

The J gene is TRBJ2-1, the V gene TRBV27, with 8 bases aligning to TRBD1. After removal of 6 bases from V and 9 bases from J, the junction contained 13 bases not matched to a gene. In germline, CDR1 is MNHEY, CDR2 SMNVEV (reference sequence). The CDR3 has 15 amino acids. As DNA, the CDR3 is TGTGCCAGCAGACCAGGGGGCAACCAAGGCGGTGAGCAGTTCTTC. Amino acid sequence: CASRPGGNQGGEQFF.

The V gene is TRBV9, the J gene TRBJ1-5; tentatively, D is TRBD1 (6 bases). The CDR3 spans 15 residues. Looked up from germline, CDR1 is SGDLS and CDR2 is YYNGEE. V was cut by 4 bases and J by 7 bases, with 18 bases left in between. The CDR3 DNA reads as TGTGCCAGCAGCCTAGAAGGGGGGGCTGGACAGCCCCAGCATTTT. Encoded protein: CASSLEGGAGQPQHF.

The chain carries TRBV5-6 and TRBJ1-1; D is unresolved. Germline CDR1 SGHDT, CDR2 YYEEEE. Trimming took 5 bases from V and 11 from J, leaving 19 bases between them. The CDR3 extends over 13 amino acids. CDR3 region: CASSLGEGLDAFF. CDR3 bases: TGTGCCAGCAGTCTAGGAGAGGGATTGGACGCTTTCTTT. The complete variable domain, with remaining parts taken from reference TRBV5-6 and TRBJ1-1, reads DAGVTQSPTHLIKTRGQQVTLRCSPKSGHDTVSWYQQALGQGPQFIFQYYEEEERQRGNFPDRFSGHQFPNYSSELNVNALLLGDSALYLCASSLGEGLDAFFGQGTRLTVV.

This chain links TRBV19 with TRBJ2-4, with D possibly TRBD1 on 6 matching bases. CDR3 size: 16 residues. The germline V and J ends were trimmed by 3 bases and 0 bases, with 12 bases remaining between them. Germline V CDR1 and CDR2: LNHDA, SQIVND (reference sequence). CDR3 loop: CASSMDSHLAKNIQYF. In nucleotides, the CDR3 is TGTGCCAGTAGTATGGACAGTCATCTAGCCAAAAACATTCAGTACTTC. Full variable domain (missing parts from reference TRBV19 and TRBJ2-4): DGGITQSPKYLFRKEGQNVTLSCEQNLNHDAMYWYRQDPGQGLRLIYYSQIVNDFQKGDIAEGYSVSREKKESFPLTVTSAQKNPTAFYLCASSMDSHLAKNIQYFGAGTRLSVL.

The gene calls are TRBV7-6 and TRBJ1-2, with 8 bases identical to TRBD1. Looked up from germline, CDR1 is SGHVS and CDR2 is FNYEAQ. CDR3 size: 14 residues. J lost 1 base, V lost 3 bases, and 1 base had no gene match. In DNA form, the CDR3 reads TGTGCCAGCAGCTTGACAGGGGATAACTATGGCTACACCTTC. Its translation: CASSLTGDNYGYTF.

The chain joins TRBV5-4 to TRBJ1-1; D might be TRBD1 (5 bases). There are 14 residues in the CDR3. Germline V lookup: CDR1 SGHNT, CDR2 YYREEE (reference sequence). V was trimmed by 3 bases and J by 1 base, leaving 10 bases between them. CDR3 sequence: CASSSFDRNTEAFF. The CDR3 DNA reads TGTGCCAGCAGCTCCTTTGACAGGAACACTGAAGCTTTCTTT.

This chain uses TRBV5-1 with TRBJ2-5, with 9 bases matching TRBD1. This CDR3 region has 14 residues. Germline CDR1 and CDR2: SGHRS and YFSETQ. The trim removed 7 bases at V and 6 bases at J, leaving 10 bases unmatched. The CDR3 sequence is CASAKGQGEQTQYF. CDR3 in DNA: TGCGCCAGCGCTAAGGGACAGGGAGAACAGACCCAGTACTTC.

This clone was counted a few times. This chain connects TRBV7-9 to TRBJ1-3; 7 bases align to TRBD1. The junction had 5 bases not matched to a gene; V was cut back by 6 bases and J by 0 bases. CDR3 size: 15 residues. CDR1 is SEHNR, CDR2 FQNEAQ, per germline (reference sequence). CDR3 bases: TGTGCCAGCAGTCCGACAGGGAGCTCTGGAAACACCATATATTTT. The encoded protein is CASSPTGSSGNTIYF.

This chain joins TRBV6-1 and TRBJ1-2; TRBD1 matches 8 bases. The CDR3 totals 15 residues. From germline, CDR1 is MNHNS and CDR2 SASEGT. V trimming: 4 bases; J trimming: 0 bases; junction bases outside the gene matches: 4. The CDR3 here is CASSVQGGANYGYTF. The CDR3 nucleotides are TGTGCCAGCAGTGTACAGGGGGGAGCTAACTATGGCTACACCTTC.

The rearrangement uses TRBV15 and TRBJ1-4; TRBD1 is a possible D gene (5 bases). V lost 0 bases to trimming and J lost 7 bases, with 12 bases between them. The CDR3 runs to 15 residues. Germline V gene lookup returns CDR1 LNHNV and CDR2 YYDKDF (reference sequence). CDR3 residues: CATSRDQGTGEKLFF. The CDR3 bases are TGTGCCACCAGCAGAGATCAGGGCACGGGTGAAAAACTGTTTTTT.

This chain joins TRBV2 and TRBJ2-7, with TRBD1 matching 10 bases. The ends lost 5 bases at V and 6 bases at J; junction bases unmatched: 7. This CDR3 has 14 residues. The germline V gene has CDR1 SNHLY and CDR2 FYNNEI. The CDR3 loop reads CASSIGQGGREQYF. The DNA for the CDR3 is TGTGCCAGCAGTATCGGACAGGGGGGGCGCGAGCAGTACTTC.

Worth noting for this clone: Other DNA sequences in this specimen translate into the identical CDR3. CDR3 bases: TGTGCCAGCAGCTTGCCGGGGAACACTGAAGCTTTCTTT. This gives the protein CASSLPGNTEAFF. The rearrangement links TRBV5-6 to TRBJ1-1; no definite D call. Germline lookup yields CDR1 SGHDT and CDR2 YYEEEE. With 1 base removed from V and 1 base from J, the gap between germline ends came to 5 bases. The CDR3 length is 13 residues. Based on the CDR3 plus reference TRBV5-6 and TRBJ1-1, the full variable domain is DAGVTQSPTHLIKTRGQQVTLRCSPKSGHDTVSWYQQALGQGPQFIFQYYEEEERQRGNFPDRFSGHQFPNYSSELNVNALLLGDSALYLCASSLPGNTEAFFGQGTRLTVV.

V and J are TRBV2 and TRBJ2-7; 10 bases are a match to TRBD1. The CDR3 loop spans 13 amino acids. J was trimmed by 2 bases and V by 9 bases; bases with no gene match: 4. CDR1 SNHLY and CDR2 FYNNEI come from the germline V gene. CDR3 nucleotides: TGTGCCAGTCGACAGGGGGCGGCCTACGAGCAGTACTTC. Translated: CASRQGAAYEQYF. Drawing the rest from reference TRBV2 and TRBJ2-7, the complete variable domain is EPEVTQTPSHQVTQMGQEVILRCVPISNHLYFYWYRQILGQKVEFLVSFYNNEISEKSEIFDDQFSVERPDGSNFTLKIRSTKLEDSAMYFCASRQGAAYEQYFGPGTRLTVT.

The chain has TRBV5-1 and TRBJ2-3; 11 bases are a match to TRBD1. Trimming cost V 5 bases and J 5 bases; bases outside gene matches: 4. Germline V gene sequence: CDR1 SGHRS, CDR2 YFSETQ. There are 14 residues in the CDR3. CDR3 protein: CASREGQGEDTQYF. CDR3 in DNA: TGCGCCAGCAGGGAGGGACAGGGGGAAGATACGCAGTATTTT.

The CDR3 nucleotides read TGTGCCAGCAGCCCCTACAGGGGTAAGGACGAGCAGTACTTC. This encodes CASSPYRGKDEQYF. The chain has TRBV28 and TRBJ2-7; 7 nucleotides align to TRBD1. Germline CDR1 is MDHEN and CDR2 is SYDVKM. The CDR3 is made up of 14 amino acids. V lost 6 bases to trimming and J lost 5 bases; unmatched junction nucleotides: 10.